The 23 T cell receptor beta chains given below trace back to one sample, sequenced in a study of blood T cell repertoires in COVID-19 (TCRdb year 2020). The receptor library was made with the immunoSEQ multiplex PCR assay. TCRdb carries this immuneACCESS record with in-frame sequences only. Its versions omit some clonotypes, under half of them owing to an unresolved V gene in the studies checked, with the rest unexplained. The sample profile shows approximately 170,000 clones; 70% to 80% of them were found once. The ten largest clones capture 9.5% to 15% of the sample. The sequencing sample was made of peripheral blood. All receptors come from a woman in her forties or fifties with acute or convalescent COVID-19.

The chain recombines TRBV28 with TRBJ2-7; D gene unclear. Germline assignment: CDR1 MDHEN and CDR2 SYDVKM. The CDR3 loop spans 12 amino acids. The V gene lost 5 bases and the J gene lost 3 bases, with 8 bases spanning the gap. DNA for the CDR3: TGTGCCAGCAGTGGTAGCCTCTACGAGCAGTACTTC. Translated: CASSGSLYEQYF.

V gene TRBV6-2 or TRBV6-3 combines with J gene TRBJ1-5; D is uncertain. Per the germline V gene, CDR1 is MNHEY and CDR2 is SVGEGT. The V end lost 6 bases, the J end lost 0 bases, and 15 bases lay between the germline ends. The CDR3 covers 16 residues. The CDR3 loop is CASSPPGKNSNQPQHF. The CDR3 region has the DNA TGTGCCAGCAGCCCCCCGGGGAAGAATAGCAATCAGCCCCAGCATTTT.

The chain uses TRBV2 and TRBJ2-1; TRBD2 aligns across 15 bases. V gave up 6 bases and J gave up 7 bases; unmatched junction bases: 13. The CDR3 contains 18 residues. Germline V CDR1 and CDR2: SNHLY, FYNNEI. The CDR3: CASSRTSGGAQANNEQFF. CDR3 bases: TGTGCCAGCAGCCGGACTAGCGGGGGGGCTCAGGCTAATAATGAGCAGTTCTTC. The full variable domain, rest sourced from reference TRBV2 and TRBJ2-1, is EPEVTQTPSHQVTQMGQEVILRCVPISNHLYFYWYRQILGQKVEFLVSFYNNEISEKSEIFDDQFSVERPDGSNFTLKIRSTKLEDSAMYFCASSRTSGGAQANNEQFFGPGTRLTVL.

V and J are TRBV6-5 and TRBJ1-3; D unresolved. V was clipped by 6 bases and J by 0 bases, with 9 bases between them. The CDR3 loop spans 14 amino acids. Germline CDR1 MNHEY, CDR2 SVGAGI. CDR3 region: CASRGGSSGNTIYF. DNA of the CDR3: TGTGCCAGCAGGGGCGGGAGCTCTGGAAACACCATATATTTT.

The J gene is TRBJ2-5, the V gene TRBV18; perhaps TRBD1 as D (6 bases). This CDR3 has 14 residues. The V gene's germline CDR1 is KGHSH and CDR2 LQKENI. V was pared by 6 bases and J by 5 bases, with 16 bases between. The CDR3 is CASSPTGHGETQYF. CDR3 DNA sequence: TGTGCCAGCTCGCCGACAGGCCATGGCGAGACCCAGTACTTC.

The CDR3 region is CASIVTADRRYGYTF. CDR3 bases: TGTGCCAGCATCGTTACCGCGGACAGACGCTATGGCTACACCTTC. The gene calls are TRBV6-5 and TRBJ1-2, with D maybe TRBD1 (6 bases). The CDR3 contains 15 residues. V lost 7 bases and J lost 4, with 19 bases in between. Germline-derived CDR1 and CDR2 are MNHEY and SVGAGI.

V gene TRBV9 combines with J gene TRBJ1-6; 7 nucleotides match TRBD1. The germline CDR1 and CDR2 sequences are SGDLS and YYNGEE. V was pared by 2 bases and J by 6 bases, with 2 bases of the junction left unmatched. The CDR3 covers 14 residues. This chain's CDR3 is CASSVRQGNSPLHF. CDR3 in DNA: TGTGCCAGCAGCGTCCGACAGGGTAATTCACCCCTCCACTTT.

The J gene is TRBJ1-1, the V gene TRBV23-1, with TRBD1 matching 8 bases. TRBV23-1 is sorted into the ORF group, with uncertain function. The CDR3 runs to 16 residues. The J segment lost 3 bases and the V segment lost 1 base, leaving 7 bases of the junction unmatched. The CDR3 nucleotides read TGCGCCAGCAGTCAATATCGGACAGGGTGGTACACTGAAGCTTTCTTT. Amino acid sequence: CASSQYRTGWYTEAFF.

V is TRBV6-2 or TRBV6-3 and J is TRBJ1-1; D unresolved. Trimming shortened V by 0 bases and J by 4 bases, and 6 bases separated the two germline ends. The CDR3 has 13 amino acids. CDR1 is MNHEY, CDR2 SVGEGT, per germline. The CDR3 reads CASSYSTPTEAFF. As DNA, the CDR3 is TGTGCCAGCAGTTACTCGACTCCCACTGAAGCTTTCTTT.

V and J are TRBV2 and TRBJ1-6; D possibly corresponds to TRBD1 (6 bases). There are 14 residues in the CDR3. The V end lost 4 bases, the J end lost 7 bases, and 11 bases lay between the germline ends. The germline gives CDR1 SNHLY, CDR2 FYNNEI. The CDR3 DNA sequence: TGTGCCAGCAGTGTAGGACAGAAGAATTCACCCCTCCACTTT. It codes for CASSVGQKNSPLHF.

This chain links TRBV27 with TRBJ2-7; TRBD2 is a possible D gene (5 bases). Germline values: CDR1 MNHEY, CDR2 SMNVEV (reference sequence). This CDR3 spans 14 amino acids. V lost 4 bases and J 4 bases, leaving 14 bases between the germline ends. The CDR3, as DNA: TGTGCCAGCAGTTCTCATCCTTCGGGATACGAGCAGTACTTC. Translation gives CASSSHPSGYEQYF.

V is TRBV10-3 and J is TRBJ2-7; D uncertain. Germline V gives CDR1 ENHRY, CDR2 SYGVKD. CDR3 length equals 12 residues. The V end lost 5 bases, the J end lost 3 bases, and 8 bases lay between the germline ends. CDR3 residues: CAISQENYEQYF. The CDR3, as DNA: TGTGCCATCAGTCAAGAGAACTACGAGCAGTACTTC.

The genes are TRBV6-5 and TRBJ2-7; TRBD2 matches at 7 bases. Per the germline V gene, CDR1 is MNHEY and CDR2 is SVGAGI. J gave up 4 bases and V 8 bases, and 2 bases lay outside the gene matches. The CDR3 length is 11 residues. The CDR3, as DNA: TGTGCCAGCCGGGACTATTACGAGCAGTACTTC. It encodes CASRDYYEQYF.

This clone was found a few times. CDR3 DNA: TGTGCCAGCAGTTTGGAGGGCGTTTATAGCAATCAGCCCCAGCATTTT. Translated, it gives CASSLEGVYSNQPQHF. The chain recombines TRBV28 with TRBJ1-5; D remains unclear. V lost 3 bases and J 0 bases, leaving 12 bases between the germline ends. Germline V gene data show CDR1 as MDHEN and CDR2 as SYDVKM. This CDR3 region has 16 residues.

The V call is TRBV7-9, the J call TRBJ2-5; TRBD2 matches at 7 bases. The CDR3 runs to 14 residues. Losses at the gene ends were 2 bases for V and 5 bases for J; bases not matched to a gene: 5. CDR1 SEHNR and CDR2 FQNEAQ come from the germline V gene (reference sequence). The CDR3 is CASSLLGRVETQYF. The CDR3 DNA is TGTGCCAGCAGCTTATTGGGGAGGGTGGAGACCCAGTACTTC.

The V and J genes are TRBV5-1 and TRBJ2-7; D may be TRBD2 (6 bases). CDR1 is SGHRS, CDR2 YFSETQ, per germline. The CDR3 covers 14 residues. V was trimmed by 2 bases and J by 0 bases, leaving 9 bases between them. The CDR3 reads CASSFNSGSYEQYF. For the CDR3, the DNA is TGCGCCAGCAGCTTCAATAGCGGCTCCTACGAGCAGTACTTC.

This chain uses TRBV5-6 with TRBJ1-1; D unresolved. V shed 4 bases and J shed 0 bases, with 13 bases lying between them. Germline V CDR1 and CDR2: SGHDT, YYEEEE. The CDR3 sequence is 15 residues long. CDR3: CASSPQRLVNTEAFF. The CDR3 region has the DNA TGTGCCAGCAGCCCTCAGAGGTTGGTGAACACTGAAGCTTTCTTT.

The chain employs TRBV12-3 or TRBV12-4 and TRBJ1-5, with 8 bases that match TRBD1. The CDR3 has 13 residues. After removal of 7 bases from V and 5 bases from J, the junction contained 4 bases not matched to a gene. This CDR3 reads CASTKTGDQPQHF. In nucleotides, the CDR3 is TGTGCCAGCACCAAGACAGGGGATCAGCCCCAGCATTTT.

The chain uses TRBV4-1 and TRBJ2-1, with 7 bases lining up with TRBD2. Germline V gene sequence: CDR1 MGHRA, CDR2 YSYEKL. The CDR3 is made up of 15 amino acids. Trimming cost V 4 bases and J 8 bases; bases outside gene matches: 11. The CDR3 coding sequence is TGCGCCAGCAGCCTTCTCGGACTAGTGAGCGATGAGCAGTTCTTC. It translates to CASSLLGLVSDEQFF.

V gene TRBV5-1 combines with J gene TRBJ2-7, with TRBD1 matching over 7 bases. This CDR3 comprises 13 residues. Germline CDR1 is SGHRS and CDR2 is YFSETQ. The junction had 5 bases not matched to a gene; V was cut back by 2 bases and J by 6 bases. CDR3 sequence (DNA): TGCGCCAGCAGCTTACAGGGGTCAGGCGAGCAGTACTTC. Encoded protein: CASSLQGSGEQYF.

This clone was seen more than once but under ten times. The CDR3 region has the DNA TGCGCCAGCAGCCAAGATTTTGGACAGGGGGCTGTTTATGGCTACACCTTC. It yields the protein CASSQDFGQGAVYGYTF. The chain recombines TRBV4-3 with TRBJ1-2; 11 bases agree with TRBD1. V lost 0 bases to trimming and J lost 5 bases; unmatched junction nucleotides: 8. Germline V gives CDR1 LGHNA, CDR2 YSLEER. The CDR3 loop spans 17 amino acids.

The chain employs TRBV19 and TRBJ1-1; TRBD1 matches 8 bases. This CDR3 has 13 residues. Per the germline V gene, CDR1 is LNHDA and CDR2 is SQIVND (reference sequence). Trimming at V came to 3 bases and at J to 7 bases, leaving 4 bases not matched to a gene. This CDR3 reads CASSILGTGEAFF. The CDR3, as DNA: TGTGCCAGTAGTATCCTGGGGACAGGTGAAGCTTTCTTT.

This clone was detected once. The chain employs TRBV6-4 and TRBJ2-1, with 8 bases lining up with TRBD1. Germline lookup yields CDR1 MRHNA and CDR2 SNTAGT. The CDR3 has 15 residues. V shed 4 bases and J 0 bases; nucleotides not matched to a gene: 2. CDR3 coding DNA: TGTGCCAGCAGTGGGACAGGGAGCTCCTACAATGAGCAGTTCTTC. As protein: CASSGTGSSYNEQFF.